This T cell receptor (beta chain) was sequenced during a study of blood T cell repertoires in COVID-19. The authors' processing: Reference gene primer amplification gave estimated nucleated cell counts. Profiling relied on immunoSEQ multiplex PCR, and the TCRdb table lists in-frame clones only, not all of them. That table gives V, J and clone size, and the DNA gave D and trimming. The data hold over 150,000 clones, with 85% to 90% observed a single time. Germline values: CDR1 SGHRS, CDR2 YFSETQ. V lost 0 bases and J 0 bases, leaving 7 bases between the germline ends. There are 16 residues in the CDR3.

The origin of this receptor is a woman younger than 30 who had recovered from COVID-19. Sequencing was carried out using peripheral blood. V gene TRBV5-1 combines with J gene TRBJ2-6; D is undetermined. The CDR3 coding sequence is TGCGCCAGCAGCTTGGACCTAAACTCTGGGGCCAACGTCCTGACTTTC. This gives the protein CASSLDLNSGANVLTF.